This section outlines one TCR beta chain sequence together with its context. The data derive from a study of blood T cell repertoires in COVID-19. Study at large: Both acute and convalescent COVID-19 samples were obtained from the United States, Italy and Spain. PBMCs, B-cell-depleted T cells, or T cells provided the cDNA or gDNA that made up the material.

Produced via immunoSEQ multiplex PCR; TCRdb's table is partial and in-frame only. This sample carries 35,000 to 45,000 clones, about nine tenths of them seen once, and the ten largest clones take 0.3% to 0.5%. The CDR3 is 15 residues long. CDR1 is SGHTA, CDR2 FQGNSA, per germline. The V and J ends lost 1 base and 5 bases respectively, with 14 bases between them. J is TRBJ1-1 and V is TRBV7-2, with a tentative D call TRBD1 (5 bases). The specimen sequenced was peripheral blood. This receptor was obtained from a human donor in a cohort sampled during active COVID-19. CDR3 residues: CASSLEVRGGTEAFF. The CDR3, as DNA: TGTGCCAGCAGCTTAGAAGTCCGCGGGGGGACTGAAGCTTTCTTT.